This T cell receptor (beta chain) was retrieved from a study of T-cell reconstitution after alpha-beta-depleted transplantation in children. The CDR3 is 16 residues long. Germline values: CDR1 KGHDR, CDR2 SFDVKD. The V end was cut by 4 bases, the J end by 1 base, with 12 bases between. This clonotype occurred a few times. Unique molecular identifiers were built into the TCRbeta library. A single record per CDR3 protein comes from TCRdb applying MiXCR to the PCR reads. The table has around 360,000 distinct CDR3 sequences, 10% seen once; the top ten hold about 2.3%. The sequence derives from a human donor who donated a stem cell graft to a child with acute lymphoblastic leukemia. The chain uses TRBV24-1 and TRBJ2-2; TRBD1 or TRBD2 may be the D gene (5 bases each). The material sequenced was PBMCs from the stem cell graft donor, taken from the stem cell graft. CDR3 protein: CATSETGTGNTGELFF. The CDR3 bases are TGTGCCACCAGTGAGACCGGGACGGGGAACACCGGGGAGCTGTTTTTT.